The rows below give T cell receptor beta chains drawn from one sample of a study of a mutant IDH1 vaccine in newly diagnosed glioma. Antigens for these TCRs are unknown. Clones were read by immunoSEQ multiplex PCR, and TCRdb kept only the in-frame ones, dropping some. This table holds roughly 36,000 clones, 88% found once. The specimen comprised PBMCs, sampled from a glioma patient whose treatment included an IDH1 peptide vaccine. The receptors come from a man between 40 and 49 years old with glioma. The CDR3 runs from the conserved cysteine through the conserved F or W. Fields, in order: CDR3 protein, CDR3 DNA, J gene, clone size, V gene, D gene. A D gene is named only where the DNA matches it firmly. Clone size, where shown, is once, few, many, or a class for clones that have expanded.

CDR3 protein: CASSFRDRVYEQYF
CDR3 DNA: TGTGCCAGCAGCTTCCGGGACAGGGTCTACGAGCAGTACTTC
J gene: TRBJ2-7
clone size: -
V gene: TRBV7-2
D gene: TRBD1

CDR3 protein: CASSQDRGSNQPQHF
CDR3 DNA: TGCGCCAGCAGCCAAGATAGGGGTAGCAATCAGCCCCAGCATTTT
J gene: TRBJ1-5
clone size: -
V gene: TRBV4-1
D gene: -

CDR3 protein: CASSSRTADRDGYTF
CDR3 DNA: TGCGCCAGCAGTTCTAGGACAGCGGATAGGGATGGCTACACCTTC
J gene: TRBJ1-2
clone size: once
V gene: TRBV10-1
D gene: -

CDR3 protein: CASSLGQGEEKLFF
CDR3 DNA: TGCGCCAGCAGCTTAGGACAGGGGGAAGAAAAACTGTTTTTT
J gene: TRBJ1-4
clone size: -
V gene: TRBV5-1
D gene: TRBD1

CDR3 protein: CASSKRETQYF
CDR3 DNA: TGTGCCAGCAGCAAAAGGGAGACCCAGTACTTC
J gene: TRBJ2-5
clone size: -
V gene: TRBV6-5
D gene: -

CDR3 protein: CASSPYSSGAGSGNTIYF
CDR3 DNA: TGCGCCAGCAGCCCCTATTCCTCAGGGGCTGGCTCTGGAAACACCATATATTTT
J gene: TRBJ1-3
clone size: -
V gene: TRBV4-3
D gene: -

CDR3 protein: CASSYRDSSNEQFF
CDR3 DNA: TGTGCCAGCAGTTACCGAGACAGTAGCAATGAGCAGTTCTTC
J gene: TRBJ2-1
clone size: -
V gene: TRBV6-5
D gene: -

CDR3 protein: CASSIPGRGDTDTQYF
CDR3 DNA: TGTGCCAGTAGTATTCCAGGGCGGGGAGACACAGATACGCAGTATTTT
J gene: TRBJ2-3
clone size: -
V gene: TRBV19
D gene: -

CDR3 protein: CASSSLTGRKNEQFF
CDR3 DNA: TGTGCCAGCAGCTCCTTGACAGGGAGGAAAAATGAGCAGTTCTTC
J gene: TRBJ2-1
clone size: -
V gene: TRBV5-4
D gene: -

CDR3 protein: CASSLAGGQGTYGYTF
CDR3 DNA: TGCGCCAGCAGCTTGGCCGGTGGACAGGGGACCTATGGCTACACCTTC
J gene: TRBJ1-2
clone size: -
V gene: TRBV5-1
D gene: TRBD1

CDR3 protein: CASSLVAREFQETQYF
CDR3 DNA: TGTGCCAGCAGCTTAGTGGCGCGGGAATTCCAAGAGACCCAGTACTTC
J gene: TRBJ2-5
clone size: -
V gene: TRBV7-6
D gene: -

CDR3 protein: CASSSRTGEETQYF
CDR3 DNA: TGTGCCAGCAGTTCCAGGACAGGGGAGGAGACCCAGTACTTC
J gene: TRBJ2-5
clone size: -
V gene: TRBV6-5
D gene: TRBD1

CDR3 protein: CAISAGTTNTGELFF
CDR3 DNA: TGTGCCATCAGTGCCGGGACAACGAACACCGGGGAGCTGTTTTTT
J gene: TRBJ2-2
clone size: -
V gene: TRBV10-3
D gene: -

CDR3 protein: CATSWEVVFNNEQFF
CDR3 DNA: TGTGCCACCAGTTGGGAGGTAGTCTTTAACAATGAGCAGTTCTTC
J gene: TRBJ2-1
clone size: -
V gene: TRBV15
D gene: -

CDR3 protein: CASSYTGFYEQYF
CDR3 DNA: TGTGCCAGCAGCTACACAGGGTTCTACGAGCAGTACTTC
J gene: TRBJ2-7
clone size: -
V gene: TRBV11-1
D gene: -

CDR3 protein: CASSRSDNTEAFF
CDR3 DNA: TGTGCCAGCAGTCGGTCCGATAACACTGAAGCTTTCTTT
J gene: TRBJ1-1
clone size: -
V gene: TRBV28
D gene: -

CDR3 protein: CASSLTGRGTPGNSPLHF
CDR3 DNA: TGTGCCAGCAGTTTGACGGGACGGGGGACCCCTGGTAATTCACCCCTCCACTTT
J gene: TRBJ1-6
clone size: -
V gene: TRBV28
D gene: -

CDR3 protein: CASSTNRDRGLAGNQPQHF
CDR3 DNA: TGTGCCAGCAGCACTAACCGGGACAGGGGATTAGCTGGCAATCAGCCCCAGCATTTT
J gene: TRBJ1-5
clone size: -
V gene: TRBV5-6
D gene: TRBD1

CDR3 protein: CASATGLRDIQYF
CDR3 DNA: TGTGCCAGCGCCACGGGGTTGAGGGACATTCAGTACTTC
J gene: TRBJ2-4
clone size: -
V gene: TRBV27
D gene: -

CDR3 protein: CASSLETDGYYGYTF
CDR3 DNA: TGCGCCAGCAGCTTGGAGACAGATGGATACTATGGCTACACCTTC
J gene: TRBJ1-2
clone size: -
V gene: TRBV5-1
D gene: -

CDR3 protein: CASSLVGQGENTEAFF
CDR3 DNA: TGTGCCAGCAGCTTAGTAGGGCAGGGGGAGAACACTGAAGCTTTCTTT
J gene: TRBJ1-1
clone size: -
V gene: TRBV7-2
D gene: TRBD1

CDR3 protein: CASSLDLSGLYEQYF
CDR3 DNA: TGCGCCAGCAGCTTGGATCTGAGCGGGCTCTACGAGCAGTACTTC
J gene: TRBJ2-7
clone size: -
V gene: TRBV5-1
D gene: -

CDR3 protein: CASSGAADGLYGYTF
CDR3 DNA: TGTGCCAGCAGCGGGGCCGCGGACGGCCTCTATGGCTACACCTTC
J gene: TRBJ1-2
clone size: -
V gene: TRBV5-4
D gene: -

CDR3 protein: CASSQDRVFGSGRVGETQYF
CDR3 DNA: TGCGCCAGCAGCCAAGATCGAGTCTTCGGTAGCGGGAGAGTGGGTGAGACCCAGTACTTC
J gene: TRBJ2-5
clone size: -
V gene: TRBV4-1
D gene: TRBD2

CDR3 protein: CASSIEGSGANVLTF
CDR3 DNA: TGTGCCAGTAGTATTGAGGGGTCTGGGGCCAACGTCCTGACTTTC
J gene: TRBJ2-6
clone size: -
V gene: TRBV19
D gene: -

CDR3 protein: CAWSPLVGFGGNEQFF
CDR3 DNA: TGTGCCTGGAGTCCACTGGTGGGCTTTGGTGGCAATGAGCAGTTCTTC
J gene: TRBJ2-1
clone size: -
V gene: TRBV30
D gene: -

CDR3 protein: CASSLVYSYEQYF
CDR3 DNA: TGTGCCAGCAGCTTAGTCTACAGCTACGAGCAGTACTTC
J gene: TRBJ2-7
clone size: -
V gene: TRBV7-2
D gene: -

CDR3 protein: CATSRDRGLAEAFF
CDR3 DNA: TGTGCCACCAGCAGAGATAGGGGGCTAGCTGAAGCTTTCTTT
J gene: TRBJ1-1
clone size: -
V gene: TRBV15
D gene: TRBD1